This record concerns one T cell receptor beta chain sequence. Its antigen is not yet known. There are no base qualities to consult, and no much larger clone falls within one base. This sample is drawn from a study of blood T cell repertoires in COVID-19 (dated by TCRdb to 2018 to 2021). Regarding the research as a whole: Samples covering the acute and convalescent phases of COVID-19 were provided by collaborators in the United States, Italy and Spain. A freely available public database, intended as a resource for researchers studying the immune response to SARS-CoV-2, is where the repertoires were released. Samples were obtained from the ongoing ImmuneRACE study (first 160 participants) and from 950 to 1,500 subjects provided by 6 global collaborators. Where available, HLA class I and class II types were obtained from metadata supplied by the sample provider rather than from assay-based typing. The sample metadata nearly always contained a de-identified subject ID, COVID-19 status, age in years and sex. Subjects who had been exposed to COVID-19, were actively infected with it, or had recovered from it provided the deeply sampled blood TCRbeta repertoires that made up the dataset. The material from the prospective study consisted of cDNA or gDNA derived from T cells, B-cell-depleted T cells, or PBMCs. The paper's findings and limits, for the study overall: The amount of clinical and demographic metadata varied by source and participant and was provided uncurated.

The CDR3 numbers 15 residues from cysteine through phenylalanine. Kept here is only the CDR3 DNA, which spans 45 bases and is read in frame from base 1. Trimming removed 6 bases from V and 2 bases from J, leaving 11 bases between the germline ends. As encoded in the germline V gene, CDR1 is SNHLY while CDR2 is FYNNEI. The immunoSEQ Assay, a bias-controlled multiplex PCR, was used to amplify TCRbeta CDR3 regions from genomic DNA. The source study handled its data this way. Nucleated cell counts per sample were estimated from amplification of reference gene primers within the assay. To quantify the absolute abundance of each unique TCRbeta CDR3 rearrangement, sequence reads were collapsed and filtered. For each sample, productive Simpson clonality was calculated as the square root of Simpson's diversity index over productive rearrangements. TCRdb's version of the immuneACCESS table is confined to in-frame rearrangements and falls short of the full clone set. An unresolved V gene accounts for under half of the shortfall where checked; the remainder is of unknown origin. The V and J calls and clone size come from that table; D and trimming were worked out from the DNA. Across this sample there are around 120,000 clones, with less than 90% seen only once. Approximately 2.3% of the sample is in the top ten clones.

In the prospective study, participants were roughly 18 to 100 years old, resided in about two dozen geographic areas of the United States, and were enrolled through a virtual design. Cohort assignment in the prospective study relied on participant-reported clinical history from a screening survey and a study questionnaire. Recovered participants in ImmuneRACE Cohort 3 were defined by two consecutive negative NP/OP PCR tests, clearance by a healthcare professional, or resolution of symptoms. Each participant in the prospective study had whole blood, serum and a nasopharyngeal or oropharyngeal swab collected by mobile phlebotomists. Participants in the prospective study had the option to provide additional blood draws and questionnaires over an approximately 2-month period. Blood samples from the prospective study were shipped frozen or at room temperature prior to DNA extraction.

The sample comprised PBMCs or T cells enriched from blood (not recorded which). The chain couples TRBV2 to TRBJ2-6, and possibly TRBD1, on 6 matching bases. The sequence came from a woman in her 50s who had recovered from COVID-19. The sequenced DNA is TGTGCCAGCAGCGACGAGGGGGCTGGGGCCAACGTCCTGACTTTC. Its amino acids are CASSDEGAGANVLTF.